The entry below describes one T cell receptor (beta chain). As yet, its antigen is unknown. The method was immunoSEQ multiplex PCR; TCRdb's version includes in-frame clones alone and lacks a portion of them. The data contain 130,000 to 150,000 clones, around 84% of them singletons. These data belong to a study of T cell responses to AZD1222 COVID-19 vaccine. CDR1 and CDR2 (germline): LNHNV, YYDKDF (reference sequence). Trimming pared 1 base from V and 5 bases from J, leaving 12 bases between. The CDR3 contains 14 residues. Points from the study as a whole: Close to half of all spike-specific TCRs reportedly target regions of the variants that are unmutated. Clonal diversity was possibly underestimated, and the donors were mostly white British, with more females. None of the repertoires were sampled until the peak T cell response had passed.

The sequence was collected from an adult who received the AZD1222 COVID-19 vaccine. Here the sequenced sample was peripheral blood, taken 28 days after the second AZD1222 dose. The rearrangement links TRBV15 to TRBJ2-7; D is undetermined. The CDR3 coding sequence is TGTGCCACCAGCAGAGTTGAAACGGACCACGAGCAGTACTTC. Translation gives CATSRVETDHEQYF.